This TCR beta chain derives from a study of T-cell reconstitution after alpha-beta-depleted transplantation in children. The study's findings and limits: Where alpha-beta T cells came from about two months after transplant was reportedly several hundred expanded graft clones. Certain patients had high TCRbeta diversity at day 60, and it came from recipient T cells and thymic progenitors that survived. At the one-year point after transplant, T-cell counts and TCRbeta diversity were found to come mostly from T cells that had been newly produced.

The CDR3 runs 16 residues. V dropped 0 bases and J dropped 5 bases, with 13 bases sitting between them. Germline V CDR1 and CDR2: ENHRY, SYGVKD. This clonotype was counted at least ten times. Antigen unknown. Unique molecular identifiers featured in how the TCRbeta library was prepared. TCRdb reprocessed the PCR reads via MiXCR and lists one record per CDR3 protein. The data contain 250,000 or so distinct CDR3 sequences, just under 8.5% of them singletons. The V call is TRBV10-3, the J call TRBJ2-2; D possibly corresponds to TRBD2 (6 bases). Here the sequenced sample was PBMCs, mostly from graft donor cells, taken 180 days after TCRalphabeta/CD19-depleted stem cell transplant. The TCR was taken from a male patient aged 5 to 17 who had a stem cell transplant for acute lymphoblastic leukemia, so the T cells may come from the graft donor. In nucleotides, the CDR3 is TGTGCCATCAGTGAGTCTGAACGGGAGAGGACCGGGGAGCTGTTTTTT. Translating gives CAISESERERTGELFF.